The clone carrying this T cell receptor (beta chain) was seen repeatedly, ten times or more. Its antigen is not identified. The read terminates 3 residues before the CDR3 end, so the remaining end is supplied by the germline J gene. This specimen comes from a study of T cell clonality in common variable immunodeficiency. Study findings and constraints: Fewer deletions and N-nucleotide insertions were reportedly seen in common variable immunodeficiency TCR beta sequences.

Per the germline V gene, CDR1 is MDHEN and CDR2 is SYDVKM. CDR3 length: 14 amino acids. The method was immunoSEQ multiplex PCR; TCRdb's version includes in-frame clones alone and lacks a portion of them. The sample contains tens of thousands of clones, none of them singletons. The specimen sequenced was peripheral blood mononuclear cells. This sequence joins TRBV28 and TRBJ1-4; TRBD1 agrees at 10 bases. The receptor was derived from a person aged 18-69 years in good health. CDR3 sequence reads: CASRRQGAGFGLFF. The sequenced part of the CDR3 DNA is TGTGCCAGCAGAAGACAGGGGGCGGGTTTTGGA.